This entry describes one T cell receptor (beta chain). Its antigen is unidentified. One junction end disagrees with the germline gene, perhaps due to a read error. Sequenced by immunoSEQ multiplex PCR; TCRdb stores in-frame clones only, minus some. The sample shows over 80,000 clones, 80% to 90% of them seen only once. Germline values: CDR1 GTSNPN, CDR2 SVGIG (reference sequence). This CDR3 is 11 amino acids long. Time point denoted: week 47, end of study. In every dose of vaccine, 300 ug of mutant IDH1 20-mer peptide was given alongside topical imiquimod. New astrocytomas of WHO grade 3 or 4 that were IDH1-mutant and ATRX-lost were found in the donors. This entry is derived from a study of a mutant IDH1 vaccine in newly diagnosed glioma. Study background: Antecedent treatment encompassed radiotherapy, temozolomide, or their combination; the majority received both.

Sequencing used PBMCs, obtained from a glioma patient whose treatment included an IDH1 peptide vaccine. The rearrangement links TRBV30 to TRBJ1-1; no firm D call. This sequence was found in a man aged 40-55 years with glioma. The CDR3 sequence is CAWSGTAEAFF. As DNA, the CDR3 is TGTGCCTGGAGTGGGACTGCTGAGGCTTTCTTT.